The rows below give T cell receptor beta chains drawn from one sample of a study of T cells expressing NK-cell markers. TCRdb re-called the 5' RACE reads; one entry per CDR3 protein, DNA not given. This listing includes hundreds of thousands of distinct CDR3 sequences. Sequencing was carried out using blood T cells: a sorted CD56 or NKG2C T cell subset, CD4+ or CD8+ T cells, or bulk PBMC T cells (not recorded which). The origin of the receptors is a man younger than 35 in good health. The CDR3 runs from the conserved cysteine through the conserved F or W.

V	J	CDR3
TRBV6-2/TRBV6-3	TRBJ2-5	CASKGRGDSETQYF
TRBV6-2/TRBV6-3	TRBJ2-1	CASTILPGGLYNEQFF
TRBV20-1	TRBJ2-2	CSAQTSGKTNTGELFF
TRBV7-2	TRBJ2-7	CASSLAWSGIYEQYF
TRBV29-1	TRBJ2-3	CSAIRLGGPDTQYF
TRBV5-1	TRBJ2-2	CASSPETSLTGELFF
TRBV20-1	TRBJ1-1	CSEFSVTEAFF
TRBV7-9	TRBJ2-1	CASSLIGGSEFF
TRBV7-2	TRBJ1-2	CASSLTPGTIYGYTF
TRBV20-1	TRBJ1-5	CSAKQGAGNQPQHF
TRBV18	TRBJ2-1	CASSSRGFYNEQFF
TRBV12-3/TRBV12-4	TRBJ1-5	CASSPAGGNNQPQHF